A single T cell receptor beta chain is shown here with its context. The antigen remains undetermined. The data derive from a study of T cells in localized non-small cell lung cancer. The study's findings and limits: Investigators sequenced only a single tumor region, leaving heterogeneity possible. Uninvolved adjacent lung showed the highest T cell clonality, exceeding tumor. Median roughly 57 top-100 tumor clones were shared with paired adjacent lung.

TCRdb's copy holds only in-frame clones and misses some; the assay was immunoSEQ multiplex PCR. The sample has about 2,500 clones, approximately 33% seen once; the top ten hold 18%. This receptor was taken from a female donor older than 55 with stage II lung adenocarcinoma. Sample: lung tumor tissue, taken before any cancer treatment.

The CDR3 protein is CASNDARANTGELFF. CDR3 nucleotides: TGTGCCAGTAATGACGCCAGGGCGAACACCGGGGAGCTGTTTTTT. The rearrangement joins TRBV19 to TRBJ2-2; D is possibly TRBD1 (5 bases). The CDR3 consists of 15 residues. CDR1 is LNHDA, CDR2 SQIVND, per germline (reference sequence). Trimming took off 7 bases at V and 0 bases at J, with 12 bases between the two ends.